These T cell receptor beta chains were read from a single sample in a study of T cell responses to AZD1222 COVID-19 vaccine. Using immunoSEQ multiplex PCR, the repertoire was profiled, and TCRdb retains in-frame clones only, with some absent. This sample has fewer than 110,000 clones; around 93% occur once, and the top ten carry 8% to 9.5%. The specimen comprised peripheral blood, sampled 28 days after the second AZD1222 dose. The receptors shown here come from an adult who received the AZD1222 COVID-19 vaccine. Both conserved end residues are part of each CDR3. D genes are given only for firm matches. Only part of the rows carry a size: once, few, many, or a class if the clone is expanded.

- TRBJ2-1 TRBV19 - TGTGCCAGTAGTATAGTGCCGGGCCGGGAGCAGTTCTTC CASSIVPGREQFF
- TRBJ2-7 TRBV28 - TGTGCCAGCAGTTTAAGTTTTGGTAGCCAGTACGAGCAGTACTTC CASSLSFGSQYEQYF
- TRBJ2-3 TRBV16 TRBD2 TGTGCCAGCACCCGAGCGGGAGGTTTGACAGATACGCAGTATTTT CASTRAGGLTDTQYF
- TRBJ2-7 TRBV20-1 TRBD2 TGCAGTGCTAGTCGCAGGGAGGGCCACGAGCAGTACTTC CSASRREGHEQYF
- TRBJ1-1 TRBV19 - TGTGCCAGTAGTATTTCCGTCGACACTGAAGCTTTCTTT CASSISVDTEAFF
few TRBJ1-5 TRBV10-3 - TGTGCCATCGGAACATCGGGCCCCAGCAATCAGCCCCAGCATTTT CAIGTSGPSNQPQHF
- TRBJ2-7 TRBV11-2 TRBD1 TGTGCCAGCGGGACAGCGGTTACGAAGCAGTACTTC CASGTAVTKQYF
- TRBJ2-1 TRBV6-5 - TGTGCCAGCAGTTTTAGCGGCAATGAGCAGTTCTTC CASSFSGNEQFF
- TRBJ2-7 TRBV5-1 - TGCGCCAGCAGCTTTGTCGGGGGGCAAAACGAGCAGTACTTC CASSFVGGQNEQYF
- TRBJ2-1 TRBV3-1/TRBV3-2 - TGTGCCAGCAGCCAAGATCAACGGGGGGCAGGGAATGAGCAGTTCTTC CASSQDQRGAGNEQFF
- TRBJ2-7 TRBV6-5 - TGTGCCAGCAGACTCGGGACTCCAAGCGAGGGTGAGCAGTACTTC CASRLGTPSEGEQYF
- TRBJ2-4 TRBV6-1 - TGTGCCAGCAGTGAATTAGGAGGGGATGGCAAAAACATTCAGTACTTC CASSELGGDGKNIQYF
- TRBJ1-6 TRBV5-5 TRBD1 TGTGCCAGCAGCCCGGGACAGGGTCTGGTGAATTCACCCCTCCACTTT CASSPGQGLVNSPLHF
- TRBJ1-3 TRBV18 - TGTGCCAGCTCACCACTGTACGGGGCCTCTGGAAACACCATATATTTT CASSPLYGASGNTIYF
- TRBJ2-7 TRBV7-9 - TGTGCCACCACCGGGGCGTACGAGCAGTACTTC CATTGAYEQYF
- TRBJ2-2 TRBV11-2 - TGTGCCAGCAGCCAGATTACAGGGAACACCGGGGAGCTGTTTTTT CASSQITGNTGELFF
few TRBJ2-7 TRBV9 - TGTGCCAGCAGCGTAGGTTCGACTCAGTCCTACGAGCAGTACTTC CASSVGSTQSYEQYF
once TRBJ1-1 TRBV15 - TGTGCCACCAGCAGAGATCCGGTCACTGAAGCTTTCTTT CATSRDPVTEAFF
- TRBJ1-6 TRBV6-5 - TGTGCCAGCACGGCAGCCTATAATTCACCCCTCCACTTT CASTAAYNSPLHF
- TRBJ1-3 TRBV19 - TGTGCCAGTAGTGTGGGGCCAAGCTCTGGAAACACCATATATTTT CASSVGPSSGNTIYF
- TRBJ1-1 TRBV3-1/TRBV3-2 TRBD1 TGTGCCAGCAGCCGGACAGGTCCTATGAACACTGAAGCTTTCTTT CASSRTGPMNTEAFF
- TRBJ1-1 TRBV5-4 TRBD1 TGTGCCAGCAGCTTCGGGACAGGGTGGAACACTGAAGCTTTCTTT CASSFGTGWNTEAFF
- TRBJ2-3 TRBV5-8 TRBD2 TGTGCCAGCAGCTTGAGTCGGATGGGAGGGAGACCAGATACGCAGTATTTT CASSLSRMGGRPDTQYF
once TRBJ2-1 TRBV9 - TGTGCCAGCAGCGTAGGGCAGGGGAGGAGTGAGCAGTTCTTC CASSVGQGRSEQFF
- TRBJ2-5 TRBV7-2 - TGTGCCAGCAGCTTAGTCATCCTGTCAGAGACCCAGTACTTC CASSLVILSETQYF
- TRBJ1-1 TRBV10-3 - TGTGCCATCACCCGACAGGAAAAGAACACTGAAGCTTTCTTT CAITRQEKNTEAFF
once TRBJ2-2 TRBV6-5 - TGTGCCAGCGTCGGGTGGGCCGGGGAGCTGTTTTTT CASVGWAGELFF
- TRBJ1-4 TRBV28 - TGTGCCAGCAGTTTAGGTCAGCATCTGGAGCTGGACAAAAAACTGTTTTTT CASSLGQHLELDKKLFF
- TRBJ1-4 TRBV4-2 TRBD1 TGTGCCAGCAGCCAAGGGGTTTCACAGGGGGGATCTCCGAATGAAAAACTGTTTTTT CASSQGVSQGGSPNEKLFF
once TRBJ2-1 TRBV11-2 TRBD1 TGTGCCAGCTCTACGACAGGGGGCTACCTAAATGAGCAGTTCTTC CASSTTGGYLNEQFF
- TRBJ2-2 TRBV29-1 - TGCAGCGTTCAGGACACTCTCCTCGGGGAGCTGTTTTTT CSVQDTLLGELFF
few TRBJ2-7 TRBV27 TRBD2 TGTGCCAGCAGTTTTTTCCCACATCAGGGTCCCGGGAGGGCGAGAGAGCAGTACTTC CASSFFPHQGPGRAREQYF
- TRBJ2-3 TRBV28 TRBD2 TGTGCCAGCAGTTTAGCGGGGGGAAACACAGATACGCAGTATTTT CASSLAGGNTDTQYF
- TRBJ1-2 TRBV27 - TGTGCCAGCAGATTAACAGGGAGTAACTATGGCTACACCTTC CASRLTGSNYGYTF
- TRBJ2-2 TRBV6-5 - TGTGCCAGCCGGGGCAGGGGAGAGAACACCGGGGAGCTGTTTTTT CASRGRGENTGELFF
- TRBJ2-6 TRBV5-1 - TGCGCCAGCAGCAACGGAGTGGGTTCTGGGGCCAACGTCCTGACTTTC CASSNGVGSGANVLTF
- TRBJ2-7 TRBV3-1/TRBV3-2 TRBD2 TGTGCCAGCAGCCGTCGTGGCCTAGCGGGAGGACCTGCCTACGAGCAGTACTTC CASSRRGLAGGPAYEQYF
once TRBJ1-2 TRBV10-3 - TGTGCCATCAGTGAAGTTAGCGATGGCTACACCTTC CAISEVSDGYTF
- TRBJ1-2 TRBV12-5 - TGTGCTAGTGGCCCCGGGGGGGGTAGGGTTGGAGGCTACACCTTC CASGPGGGRVGGYTF
- TRBJ1-6 TRBV18 TRBD1 TGTGCCAGCTCGTCAGGGGGCCCCCTGGGATCACCCCTCCACTTT CASSSGGPLGSPLHF
- TRBJ1-3 TRBV6-5 - TGTGCCAGCACAGGGACCAACTCTGGAAACACCATATATTTT CASTGTNSGNTIYF
- TRBJ2-1 TRBV27 TRBD2 TGTGCCAGCAGTTTCAACCGACTAGCGGGAGGTTACAATGAGCAGTTCTTC CASSFNRLAGGYNEQFF
once TRBJ2-1 TRBV6-2/TRBV6-3 - TGTGCCAGCAGCCCGGACAGTTACAATGAGCAGTTCTTC CASSPDSYNEQFF
once TRBJ2-6 TRBV10-3 - TGTGCCATCTCAGGGATGGAGGCCACTGCTGGGGCCAACGTCCTGACTTTC CAISGMEATAGANVLTF
- TRBJ2-3 TRBV4-2 - TGTGCCAGCAGCGAGCGGCGGGGCCTTAGCACAGATACGCAGTATTTT CASSERRGLSTDTQYF
few TRBJ1-1 TRBV30 - TGTGCCTGCGGCCCGGGACCCGTGGCCCTGAACACTGAAGCTTTCTTT CACGPGPVALNTEAFF
- TRBJ2-3 TRBV27 - TGTGCCAGCAGTTGGGACTTCAGCACAGATACGCAGTATTTT CASSWDFSTDTQYF
- TRBJ2-2 TRBV9 - TGTGCCAGCAGCACCCCGACTGTTGGGGGGGGGCTGACCGGGGAGCTGTTTTTT CASSTPTVGGGLTGELFF
- TRBJ2-7 TRBV7-8 - TGTGCCAGCAGCTTTTTCGAGGCCGGGGACGAGCAGTACTTC CASSFFEAGDEQYF
- TRBJ2-7 TRBV3-1/TRBV3-2 - TGTGCCAGCAGCCGGGGCCTAACATCCGCCTACGAGCAGTACTTC CASSRGLTSAYEQYF
- TRBJ2-2 TRBV3-1/TRBV3-2 - TGTGCCAGCAGCCCACCCGCCGGAACCGGGGAGCTGTTTTTT CASSPPAGTGELFF
- TRBJ1-1 TRBV6-5 - TGTGCCAGCAGTTCTCTGACATCTGAAGCTTTCTTT CASSSLTSEAFF
- TRBJ2-7 TRBV7-2 TRBD1 TGTGCCAGCAGCCGTCCCGGGACAGGGGGGTACGAGCAGTACTTC CASSRPGTGGYEQYF
- TRBJ1-5 TRBV18 TRBD1 TGTGCCAGCTCACTCTTCGGACAGGGCACTCATCAGCCCCAGCATTTT CASSLFGQGTHQPQHF
- TRBJ1-2 TRBV19 TRBD1 TGTGCCAGTAGGCTTGGGACAGGGGTGTCCCACAACTATGGCTACACCTTC CASRLGTGVSHNYGYTF
- TRBJ1-4 TRBV10-3 - TGTGCCATCAGAGACAGGACTAATGAAAAACTGTTTTTT CAIRDRTNEKLFF
- TRBJ2-1 TRBV11-3 TRBD2 TGTGCCAGCAGCACTAGCGGGAGGGGGAATGAGCAGTTCTTC CASSTSGRGNEQFF
- TRBJ2-3 TRBV6-5 - TGTGCCAGCTTGAGCACATCAGGGGCGCAGTATTTT CASLSTSGAQYF
- TRBJ2-5 TRBV5-6 - TGTGCCAGCAGCCCCGGACCCTTTGTAGCACAAGAGACCCAGTACTTC CASSPGPFVAQETQYF
- TRBJ1-5 TRBV5-8 - TGTGCCAGCAGCTTGGGTCCGGGGGCCGTGATGAATCAGCCCCAGCATTTT CASSLGPGAVMNQPQHF